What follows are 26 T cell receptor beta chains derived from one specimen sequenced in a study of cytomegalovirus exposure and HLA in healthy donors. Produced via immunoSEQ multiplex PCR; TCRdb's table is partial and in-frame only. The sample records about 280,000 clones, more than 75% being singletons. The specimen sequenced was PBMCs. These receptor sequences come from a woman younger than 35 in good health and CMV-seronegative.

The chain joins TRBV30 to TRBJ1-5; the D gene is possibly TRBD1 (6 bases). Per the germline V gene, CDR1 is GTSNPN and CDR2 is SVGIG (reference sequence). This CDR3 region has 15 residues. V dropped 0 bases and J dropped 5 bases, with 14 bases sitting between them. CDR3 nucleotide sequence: TGTGCCTGGAGTGTAAAGGGGGTGATCTATCAGCCCCAGCATTTT. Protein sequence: CAWSVKGVIYQPQHF.

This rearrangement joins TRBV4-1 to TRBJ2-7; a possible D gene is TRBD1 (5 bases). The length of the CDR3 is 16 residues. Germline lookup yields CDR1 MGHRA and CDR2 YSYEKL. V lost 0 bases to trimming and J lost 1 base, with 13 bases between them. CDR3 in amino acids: CASSQDGNTGSYEQYF. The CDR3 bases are TGCGCCAGCAGCCAAGATGGGAACACAGGTTCCTACGAGCAGTACTTC.

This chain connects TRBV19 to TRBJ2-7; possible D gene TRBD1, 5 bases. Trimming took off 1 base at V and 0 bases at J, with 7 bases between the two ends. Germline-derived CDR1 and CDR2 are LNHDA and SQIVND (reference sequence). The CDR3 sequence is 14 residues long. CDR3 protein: CASSIADSSYEQYF. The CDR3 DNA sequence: TGTGCCAGTAGTATAGCCGACAGCTCCTACGAGCAGTACTTC.

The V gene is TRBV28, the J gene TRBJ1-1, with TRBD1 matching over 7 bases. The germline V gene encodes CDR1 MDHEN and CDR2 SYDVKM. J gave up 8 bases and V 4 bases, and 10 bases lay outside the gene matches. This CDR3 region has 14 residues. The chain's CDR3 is CASSSPRPDREAFF. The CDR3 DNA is TGTGCCAGCAGTTCCCCAAGACCGGACAGGGAAGCTTTCTTT.

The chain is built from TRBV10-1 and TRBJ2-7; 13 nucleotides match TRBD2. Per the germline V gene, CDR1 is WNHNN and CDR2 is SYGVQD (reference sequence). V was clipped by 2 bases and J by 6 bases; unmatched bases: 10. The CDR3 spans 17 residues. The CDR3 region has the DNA TGCGCCAGCAGTGAGCCTCGACTAGCGGGAGGATACCGCGAGCAGTACTTC. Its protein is CASSEPRLAGGYREQYF.

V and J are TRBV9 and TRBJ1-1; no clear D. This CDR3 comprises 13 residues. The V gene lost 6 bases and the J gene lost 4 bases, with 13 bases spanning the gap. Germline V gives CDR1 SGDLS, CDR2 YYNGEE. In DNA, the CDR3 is TGTGCCAGCACTCCCCCTACCGGCACTGAAGCTTTCTTT. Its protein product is CASTPPTGTEAFF.

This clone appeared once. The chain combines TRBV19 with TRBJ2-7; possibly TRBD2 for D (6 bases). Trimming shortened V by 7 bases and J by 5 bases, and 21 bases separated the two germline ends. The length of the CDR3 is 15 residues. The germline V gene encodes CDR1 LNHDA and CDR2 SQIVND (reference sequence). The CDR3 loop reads CASTSRGEIGNEQYF. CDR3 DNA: TGTGCCAGTACCTCGCGCGGGGAGATCGGCAACGAGCAGTACTTC.

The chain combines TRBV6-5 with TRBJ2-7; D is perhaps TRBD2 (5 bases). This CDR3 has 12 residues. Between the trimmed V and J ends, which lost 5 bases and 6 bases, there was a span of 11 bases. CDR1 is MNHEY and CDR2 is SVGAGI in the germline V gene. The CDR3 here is CASSPSAGEQYF. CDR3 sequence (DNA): TGTGCCAGCAGTCCCTCCGCGGGCGAGCAGTACTTC.

CDR3 protein: CASSDPWTGGGEKLFF. DNA for the CDR3: TGTGCCAGCAGTGACCCATGGACAGGGGGCGGGGAAAAACTGTTTTTT. V gene TRBV6-1 combines with J gene TRBJ1-4; 11 nucleotides agree with TRBD1. After removal of 3 bases from V and 8 bases from J, the junction contained 8 bases not matched to a gene. CDR3 length: 16 amino acids. Germline CDR1 is MNHNS and CDR2 is SASEGT.

The CDR3 here is CASSFGLADNEQFF. CDR3 DNA sequence: TGTGCCAGCAGCTTCGGACTAGCAGACAATGAGCAGTTCTTC. The genes are TRBV5-6 and TRBJ2-1; 8 positions match TRBD2. V shed 2 bases, J shed 5 bases, and the junction held 3 bases outside the gene matches. The CDR3 sequence is 14 residues long. From germline, CDR1 is SGHDT and CDR2 YYEEEE.

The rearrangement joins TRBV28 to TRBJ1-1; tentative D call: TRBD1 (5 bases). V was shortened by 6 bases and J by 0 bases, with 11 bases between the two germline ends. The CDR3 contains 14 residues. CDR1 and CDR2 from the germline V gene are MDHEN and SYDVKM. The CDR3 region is CASRWGDLNTEAFF. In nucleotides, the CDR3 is TGTGCCAGCAGATGGGGGGACCTGAACACTGAAGCTTTCTTT.

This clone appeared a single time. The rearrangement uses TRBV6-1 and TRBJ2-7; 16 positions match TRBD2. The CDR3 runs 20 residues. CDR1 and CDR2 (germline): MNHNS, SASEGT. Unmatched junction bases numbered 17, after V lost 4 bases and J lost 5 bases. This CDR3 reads CASSGTSGTSGRAGLHEQYF. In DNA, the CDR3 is TGTGCCAGCAGTGGAACTTCCGGGACTAGCGGGAGGGCCGGTCTCCACGAGCAGTACTTC.

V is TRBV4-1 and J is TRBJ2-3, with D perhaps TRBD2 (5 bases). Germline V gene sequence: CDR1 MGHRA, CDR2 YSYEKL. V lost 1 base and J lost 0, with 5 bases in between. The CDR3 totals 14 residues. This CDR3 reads CASSQGGSTDTQYF. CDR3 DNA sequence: TGCGCCAGCAGCCAAGGCGGGAGCACAGATACGCAGTATTTT.

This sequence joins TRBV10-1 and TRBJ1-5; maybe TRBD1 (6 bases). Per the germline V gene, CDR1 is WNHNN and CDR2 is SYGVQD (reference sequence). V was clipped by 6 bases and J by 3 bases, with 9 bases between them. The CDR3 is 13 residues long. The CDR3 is CASSRDNNQPQHF. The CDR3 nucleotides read TGCGCCAGCAGCCGGGACAACAATCAGCCCCAGCATTTT.

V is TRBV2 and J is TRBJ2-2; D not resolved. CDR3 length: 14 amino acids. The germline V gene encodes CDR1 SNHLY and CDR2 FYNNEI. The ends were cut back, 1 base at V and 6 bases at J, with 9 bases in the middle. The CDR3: CASSEDSLPGELFF. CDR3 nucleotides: TGTGCCAGCAGTGAAGACAGTCTCCCCGGGGAGCTGTTTTTT. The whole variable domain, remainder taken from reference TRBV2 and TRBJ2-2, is EPEVTQTPSHQVTQMGQEVILRCVPISNHLYFYWYRQILGQKVEFLVSFYNNEISEKSEIFDDQFSVERPDGSNFTLKIRSTKLEDSAMYFCASSEDSLPGELFFGEGSRLTVL.

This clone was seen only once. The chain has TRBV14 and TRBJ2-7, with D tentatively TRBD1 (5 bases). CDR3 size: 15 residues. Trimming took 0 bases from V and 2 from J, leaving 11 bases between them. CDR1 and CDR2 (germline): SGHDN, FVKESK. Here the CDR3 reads CASSQDRVRPYEQYF. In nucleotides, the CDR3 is TGTGCCAGCAGCCAAGACAGGGTCAGGCCCTACGAGCAGTACTTC. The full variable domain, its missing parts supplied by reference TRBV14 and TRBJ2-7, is EAGVTQFPSHSVIEKGQTVTLRCDPISGHDNLYWYRRVMGKEIKFLLHFVKESKQDESGMPNNRFLAERTGGTYSTLKVQPAELEDSGVYFCASSQDRVRPYEQYFGPGTRLTVT.

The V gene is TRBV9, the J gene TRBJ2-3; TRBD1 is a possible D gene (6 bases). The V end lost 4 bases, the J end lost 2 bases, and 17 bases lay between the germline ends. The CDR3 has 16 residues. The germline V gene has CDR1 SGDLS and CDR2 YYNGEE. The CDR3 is CASSLRGGQYTDTQYF. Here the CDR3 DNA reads TGTGCCAGCAGCCTCAGGGGTGGGCAGTACACAGATACGCAGTATTTT.

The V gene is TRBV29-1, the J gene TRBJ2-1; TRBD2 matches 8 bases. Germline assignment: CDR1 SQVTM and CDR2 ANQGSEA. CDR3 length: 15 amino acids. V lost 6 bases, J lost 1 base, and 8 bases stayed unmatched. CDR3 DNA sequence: TGCAGCGTAGAGCTAGCGGGCGAGTCCTACAATGAGCAGTTCTTC. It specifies CSVELAGESYNEQFF.

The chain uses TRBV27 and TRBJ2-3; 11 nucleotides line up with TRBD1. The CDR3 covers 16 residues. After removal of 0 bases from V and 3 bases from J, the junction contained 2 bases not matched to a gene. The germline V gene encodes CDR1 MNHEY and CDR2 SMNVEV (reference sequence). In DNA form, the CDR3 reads TGTGCCAGCAGTTTATCAGGACAGGGGGCAACAGATACGCAGTATTTT. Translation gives CASSLSGQGATDTQYF.

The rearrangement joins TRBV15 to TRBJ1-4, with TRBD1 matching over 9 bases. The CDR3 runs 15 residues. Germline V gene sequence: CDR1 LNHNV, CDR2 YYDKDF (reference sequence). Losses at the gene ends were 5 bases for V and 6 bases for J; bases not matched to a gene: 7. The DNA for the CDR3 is TGTGCCACCAGCGGGCGGGACAGGGTCGATGAAAAACTGTTTTTT. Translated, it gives CATSGRDRVDEKLFF.

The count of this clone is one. CDR3 loop: CASSPRGQQQYF. The CDR3 bases are TGTGCCAGCAGCCCCCGGGGACAACAGCAGTACTTC. This chain connects TRBV14 to TRBJ2-7; D might be TRBD1 (6 bases). The CDR3 sequence is 12 residues long. Germline lookup yields CDR1 SGHDN and CDR2 FVKESK. The V and J ends lost 4 bases and 8 bases respectively, with 12 bases between them.

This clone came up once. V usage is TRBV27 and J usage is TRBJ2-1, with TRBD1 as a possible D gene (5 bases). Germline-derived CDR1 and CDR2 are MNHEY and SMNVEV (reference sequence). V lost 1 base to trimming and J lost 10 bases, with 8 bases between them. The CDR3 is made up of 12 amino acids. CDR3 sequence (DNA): TGTGCCAGCAGTTTATGGGGCAGGGAGCAGTTCTTC. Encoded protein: CASSLWGREQFF.

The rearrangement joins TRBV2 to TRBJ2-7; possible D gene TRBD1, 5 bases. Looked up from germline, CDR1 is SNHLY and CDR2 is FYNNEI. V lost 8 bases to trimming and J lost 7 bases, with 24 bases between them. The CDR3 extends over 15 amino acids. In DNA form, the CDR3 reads TGTGCCAGCGGACACAACCCGGGCCATGGGAAAGAGCAGTACTTC. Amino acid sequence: CASGHNPGHGKEQYF.

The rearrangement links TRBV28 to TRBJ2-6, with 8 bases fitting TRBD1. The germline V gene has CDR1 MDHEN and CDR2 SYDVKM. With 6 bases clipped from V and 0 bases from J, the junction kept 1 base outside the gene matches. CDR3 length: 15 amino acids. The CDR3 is CASRTGGSGANVLTF. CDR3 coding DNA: TGTGCCAGCAGAACAGGGGGCTCTGGGGCCAACGTCCTGACTTTC.

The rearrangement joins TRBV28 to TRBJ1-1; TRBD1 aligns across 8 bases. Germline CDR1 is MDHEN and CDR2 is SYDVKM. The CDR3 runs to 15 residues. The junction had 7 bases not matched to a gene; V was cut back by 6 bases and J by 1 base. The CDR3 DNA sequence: TGTGCCAGCAGATCGAACAGGGGGGGGAACACTGAAGCTTTCTTT. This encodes CASRSNRGGNTEAFF.

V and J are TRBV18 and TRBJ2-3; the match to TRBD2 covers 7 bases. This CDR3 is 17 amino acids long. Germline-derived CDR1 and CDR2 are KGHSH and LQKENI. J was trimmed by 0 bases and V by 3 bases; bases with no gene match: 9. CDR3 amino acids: CASSPASGGTSTDTQYF. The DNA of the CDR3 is TGTGCCAGCTCACCGGCTAGCGGAGGAACTAGCACAGATACGCAGTATTTT.